This is a list of T cell receptor beta chains from one sample in a study of T cell repertoires in cytomegalovirus infection. Which antigens these TCRs recognize remains unknown. TCRdb called the reads again in MiXCR, with one record for every CDR3 protein. The sample carries some 590,000 distinct CDR3 sequences, roughly 42% recorded once. Specimen: cultured PBMCs, collected from culture after CMV antigen stimulation. Every receptor here comes from a human donor in good health (CMV status not recorded). Some clones in this sample may be carry-over from other donors' samples. CDR3s include the opening cysteine and the closing phenylalanine or tryptophan. D genes are given only for firm matches. Size values are once, few and many counts, or a class for expanded clones, and some rows have none.

j_call,clone_size,d_call,cdr3_length,v_call,cdr3_aa,cdr3_nt
TRBJ2-5,few,-,15,TRBV7-9,CASSSTIGFQETQYF,TGTGCCAGCAGCTCTACCATCGGATTTCAAGAGACCCAGTACTTC
TRBJ1-5,many,-,12,TRBV7-9,CASSFPGQPQHF,TGTGCCAGCAGTTTTCCGGGGCAGCCCCAGCATTTT
TRBJ2-1,-,TRBD2,16,TRBV4-1,CASSQALAGGLNEQFF,TGCGCCAGCAGCCAGGCGTTGGCGGGAGGACTGAATGAGCAGTTCTTC
TRBJ2-7,-,TRBD1,15,TRBV28,CASSWQGARGYEQYF,TGTGCCAGCAGTTGGCAGGGGGCCCGAGGGTACGAGCAGTACTTC
TRBJ2-5,once,-,14,TRBV5-3,CASTSSLGKETQYF,TGTGCCAGCACGTCGTCCCTAGGAAAAGAGACCCAGTACTTC
TRBJ1-1,few,-,15,TRBV7-2,CASTLTRTGFTEAFF,TGTGCCAGCACCTTAACCCGAACAGGTTTTACTGAAGCTTTCTTT
TRBJ2-5,-,TRBD1,15,TRBV6-1,CASRIRDRLEETQYF,TGTGCCAGCAGGATCCGGGACAGGCTCGAAGAGACCCAGTACTTC
TRBJ2-7,many,TRBD2,14,TRBV7-2,CASSLALAGDKQYF,TGTGCCAGCAGCTTAGCACTAGCGGGGGATAAGCAGTACTTC
TRBJ2-7,-,TRBD2,16,TRBV6-2/TRBV6-3,CASSYRTSGSGYEQYF,TGTGCCAGCAGTTACCGGACTAGCGGGAGCGGCTACGAGCAGTACTTC
TRBJ2-5,-,-,16,TRBV18,CASSPPRQTFSETQYF,TGTGCCAGCTCACCACCGAGACAGACCTTCTCGGAGACCCAGTACTTC
TRBJ2-7,-,-,14,TRBV11-2,CASSLEPSDYEQYF,TGTGCCAGCAGCTTAGAACCTAGCGACTACGAGCAGTACTTC
TRBJ2-3,-,-,12,TRBV6-2/TRBV6-3,CASRGSADTQYF,TGTGCCAGCAGGGGGAGTGCAGATACGCAGTATTTT
TRBJ2-1,-,TRBD2,16,TRBV11-2,CASRGLALSNVYEQFF,TGTGCCAGCCGGGGACTAGCACTTTCAAATGTCTATGAGCAGTTCTTC
TRBJ1-3,few,TRBD1,14,TRBV12-3/TRBV12-4,CASRTGQGRNTIYF,TGTGCCAGCAGAACGGGACAGGGAAGAAACACCATATATTTT
TRBJ2-3,-,-,14,TRBV12-3/TRBV12-4,CASSPGHDTDTQYF,TGTGCCAGCAGTCCGGGACACGACACAGATACGCAGTATTTT
TRBJ1-3,-,-,14,TRBV6-5,CASSIQAAGNTIYF,TGTGCCAGCAGCATACAAGCGGCTGGAAACACCATATATTTT
TRBJ2-7,-,-,14,TRBV7-9,CASSFQLGAMEQYF,TGTGCCAGCAGCTTTCAACTCGGGGCTATGGAGCAGTACTTC
TRBJ1-5,-,TRBD1,17,TRBV20-1,CSARDPNGQGGNQPQHF,TGCAGTGCTAGAGACCCCAATGGACAGGGTGGCAATCAGCCCCAGCATTTT
TRBJ2-3,-,-,16,TRBV2,CASRPPGRGYTDTQYF,TGTGCCAGCAGGCCCCCTGGAAGGGGTTACACAGATACGCAGTATTTT
TRBJ1-6,-,-,12,TRBV7-6,CASSFPREPLHF,TGTGCCAGCAGCTTCCCGAGGGAACCCCTCCACTTT
TRBJ2-5,once,-,15,TRBV7-4,CASSLVRMGQGTQYF,TGTGCCAGCAGCTTAGTTCGTATGGGCCAAGGGACCCAGTACTTC
TRBJ2-4,-,TRBD1,13,TRBV7-2,CASSPGTGHIQYF,TGTGCCAGCAGCCCTGGGACAGGGCACATTCAGTACTTC
TRBJ2-3,few,-,15,TRBV6-5,CASSYSGRSTDTQYF,TGTGCCAGCAGTTACTCTGGGAGGAGCACAGATACGCAGTATTTT
TRBJ2-7,-,-,14,TRBV6-5,CASRGRDTVYEQYF,TGTGCCAGCAGGGGCCGGGACACAGTCTACGAGCAGTACTTC
TRBJ2-7,-,-,14,TRBV6-2/TRBV6-3,CASSYMGPSYEQYF,TGTGCCAGCAGTTATATGGGTCCCTCCTACGAGCAGTACTTC
TRBJ2-5,-,-,14,TRBV6-1,CASRRARKRETQYF,TGTGCCAGCAGGAGGGCCCGAAAGCGAGAGACCCAGTACTTC
TRBJ1-4,-,-,16,TRBV11-2,CASSLATGDMVEKLFF,TGTGCCAGCAGCTTAGCCACAGGAGATATGGTTGAAAAACTGTTTTTT
TRBJ2-3,-,TRBD1,14,TRBV24-1,CATSSGTGEDTQYF,TGTGCCACCAGTTCCGGGACAGGGGAAGATACGCAGTATTTT
TRBJ1-2,few,-,12,TRBV6-2/TRBV6-3,CASSYQGYGYTF,TGTGCCAGCAGTTACCAGGGCTATGGCTACACCTTC
TRBJ2-7,-,-,17,TRBV7-2,CASSSTSGGTRFYEQYF,TGTGCCAGCAGCTCTACGTCCGGCGGGACAAGGTTTTACGAGCAGTACTTC
TRBJ1-1,once,-,17,TRBV4-1,CASSQAYLALRNTEAFF,TGCGCCAGCAGCCAAGCCTATCTGGCCCTGCGGAACACTGAAGCTTTCTTT
TRBJ2-1,-,TRBD1,14,TRBV2,CATLDRKSYNEQFF,TGTGCCACCTTGGACAGGAAATCCTACAATGAGCAGTTCTTC
TRBJ2-7,few,TRBD2,15,TRBV7-2,CASSNSGVSSYEQYF,TGTGCCAGCAGCAATAGCGGGGTTAGCTCCTACGAGCAGTACTTC
TRBJ2-7,-,-,17,TRBV7-6,CASGVLAAAGASYEQYF,TGTGCCAGCGGAGTCCTCGCCGCGGCAGGGGCCTCCTACGAGCAGTACTTC
TRBJ1-2,once,-,15,TRBV6-1,CASSELTRADVGYTF,TGTGCCAGCAGTGAACTGACCAGGGCGGACGTTGGCTACACCTTC
TRBJ2-1,-,-,16,TRBV6-2/TRBV6-3,CASSYSIREKGNEQFF,TGTGCCAGCAGTTACTCTATACGGGAGAAGGGGAATGAGCAGTTCTTC
TRBJ1-2,-,-,16,TRBV20-1,CSARDLVGTENYGYTF,TGCAGTGCTAGAGATCTGGTAGGAACAGAGAACTATGGCTACACCTTC
TRBJ2-5,-,TRBD1,13,TRBV15,CATGQGPRETQYF,TGTGCCACCGGACAGGGGCCGAGAGAGACCCAGTACTTC
TRBJ2-1,many,-,17,TRBV11-2,CASSFGIAANSYNEQFF,TGTGCCAGCAGCTTTGGGATAGCGGCGAACTCCTACAATGAGCAGTTCTTC
TRBJ1-1,few,-,14,TRBV7-2,CASSFGQSNTEAFF,TGTGCCAGCAGCTTCGGACAGAGTAACACTGAAGCTTTCTTT
TRBJ1-1,-,-,16,TRBV2,CASSEALGGMNTEAFF,TGTGCCAGCAGTGAAGCTTTAGGCGGGATGAACACTGAAGCTTTCTTT
TRBJ1-1,-,TRBD1,15,TRBV19,CASSRDRVGNTEAFF,TGTGCCAGTAGTCGCGACAGGGTGGGGAACACTGAAGCTTTCTTT
TRBJ1-5,-,TRBD1,14,TRBV2,CASTPQGPGQPQHF,TGTGCCAGCACTCCACAGGGGCCAGGTCAGCCCCAGCATTTT
TRBJ2-3,-,TRBD2,18,TRBV18,CASSPGLAGGKPPDTQYF,TGTGCCAGCTCACCTGGACTAGCGGGAGGGAAGCCCCCAGATACGCAGTATTTT
TRBJ2-5,-,-,13,TRBV11-3,CASSLSAEETQYF,TGTGCCAGCAGCTTAAGCGCAGAAGAGACCCAGTACTTC
TRBJ1-5,-,-,19,TRBV12-3/TRBV12-4,CASSFRWGYGRLGNQPQHF,TGTGCCAGCAGTTTCCGGTGGGGATATGGCAGGCTGGGCAATCAGCCCCAGCATTTT
TRBJ2-7,few,-,13,TRBV28,CASSLGIAYEQYF,TGTGCCAGCAGTTTGGGGATTGCCTACGAGCAGTACTTC
TRBJ2-7,-,TRBD1,13,TRBV7-9,CASSPQGAGEQYF,TGTGCCAGCAGCCCCCAGGGGGCGGGAGAGCAGTACTTC
TRBJ2-3,-,TRBD2,16,TRBV7-9,CASSQLAGAFADTQYF,TGTGCCAGCAGCCAATTAGCGGGGGCCTTTGCAGATACGCAGTATTTT